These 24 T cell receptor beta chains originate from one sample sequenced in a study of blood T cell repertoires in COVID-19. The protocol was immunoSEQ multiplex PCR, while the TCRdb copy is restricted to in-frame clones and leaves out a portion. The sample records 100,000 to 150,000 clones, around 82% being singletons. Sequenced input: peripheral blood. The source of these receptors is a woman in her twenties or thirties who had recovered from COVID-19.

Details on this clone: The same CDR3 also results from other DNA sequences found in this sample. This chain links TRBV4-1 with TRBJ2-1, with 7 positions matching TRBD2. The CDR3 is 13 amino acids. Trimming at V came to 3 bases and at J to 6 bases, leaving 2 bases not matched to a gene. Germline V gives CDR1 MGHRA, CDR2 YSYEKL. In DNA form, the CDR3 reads TGCGCCAGCAGCCAGACGGGAGGCAATGAGCAGTTCTTC. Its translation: CASSQTGGNEQFF.

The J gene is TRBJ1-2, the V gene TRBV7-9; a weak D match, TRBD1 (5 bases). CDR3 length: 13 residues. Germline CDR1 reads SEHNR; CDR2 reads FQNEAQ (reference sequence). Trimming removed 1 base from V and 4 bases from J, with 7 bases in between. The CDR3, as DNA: TGTGCCAGCAGCTTAGGAACAGGCTATGGCTACACCTTC. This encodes CASSLGTGYGYTF. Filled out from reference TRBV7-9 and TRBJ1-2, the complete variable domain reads DTGVSQNPRHKITKRGQNVTFRCDPISEHNRLYWYRQTLGQGPEFLTYFQNEAQLEKSRLLSDRFSAERPKGSFSTLEIQRTEQGDSAMYLCASSLGTGYGYTFGSGTRLTVV.

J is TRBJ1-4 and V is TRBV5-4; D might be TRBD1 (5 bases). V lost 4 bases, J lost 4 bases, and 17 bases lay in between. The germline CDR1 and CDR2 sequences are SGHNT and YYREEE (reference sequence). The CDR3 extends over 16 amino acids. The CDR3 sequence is CASSPGGMGHNEKLFF. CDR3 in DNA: TGTGCCAGCAGCCCTGGCGGGATGGGGCATAATGAAAAACTGTTTTTT.

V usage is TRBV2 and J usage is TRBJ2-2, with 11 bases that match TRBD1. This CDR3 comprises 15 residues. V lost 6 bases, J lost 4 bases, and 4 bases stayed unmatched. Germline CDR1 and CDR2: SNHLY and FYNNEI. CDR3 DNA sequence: TGTGCCAGCAGCCCCGGGACAGGGGGCACCGGGGAGCTGTTTTTT. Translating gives CASSPGTGGTGELFF.

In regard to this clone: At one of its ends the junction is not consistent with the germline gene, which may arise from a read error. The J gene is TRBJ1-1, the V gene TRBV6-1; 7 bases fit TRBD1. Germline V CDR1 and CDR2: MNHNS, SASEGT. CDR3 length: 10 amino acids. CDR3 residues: CASSERGRLF. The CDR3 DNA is TGTGCCAGCAGTGAAAGGGGGCGGCTCTTT.

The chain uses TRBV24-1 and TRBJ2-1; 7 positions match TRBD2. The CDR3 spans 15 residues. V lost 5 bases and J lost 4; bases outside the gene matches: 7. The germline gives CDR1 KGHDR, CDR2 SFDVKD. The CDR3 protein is CATSASGTSYNEQFF. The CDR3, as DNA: TGTGCCACCAGTGCTAGCGGAACTTCTTACAATGAGCAGTTCTTC.

CDR3 protein: CASSRDIEADTQYF. In nucleotides, the CDR3 is TGTGCCAGCAGCCGGGACATAGAGGCAGATACGCAGTATTTT. The gene calls are TRBV6-5 and TRBJ2-3, with a weak D call TRBD1 (6 bases). The CDR3 loop spans 14 amino acids. The V gene's germline CDR1 is MNHEY and CDR2 SVGAGI. The V end was cut by 6 bases, the J end by 4 bases, with 14 bases between.

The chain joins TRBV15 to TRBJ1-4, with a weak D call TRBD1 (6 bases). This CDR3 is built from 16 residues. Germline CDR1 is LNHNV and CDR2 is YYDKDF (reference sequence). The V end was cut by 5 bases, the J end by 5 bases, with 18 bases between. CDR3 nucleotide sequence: TGTGCCACCAGCCCTAACCCGACAGGCAAGAATGAAAAACTGTTTTTT. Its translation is CATSPNPTGKNEKLFF.

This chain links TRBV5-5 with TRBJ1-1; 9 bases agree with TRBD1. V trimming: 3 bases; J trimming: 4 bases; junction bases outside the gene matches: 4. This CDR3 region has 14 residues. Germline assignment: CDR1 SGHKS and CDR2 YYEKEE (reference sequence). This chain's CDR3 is CASSSRQGGTEAFF. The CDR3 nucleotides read TGTGCCAGCAGCTCAAGACAGGGGGGCACTGAAGCTTTCTTT.

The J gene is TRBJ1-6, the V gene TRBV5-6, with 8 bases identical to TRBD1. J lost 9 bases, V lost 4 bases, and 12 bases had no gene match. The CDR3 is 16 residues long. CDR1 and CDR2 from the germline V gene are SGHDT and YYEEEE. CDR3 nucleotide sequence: TGTGCCAGCAGCGGGGGGACAGGATTTCGAGGTTCACCCCTCCACTTT. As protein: CASSGGTGFRGSPLHF. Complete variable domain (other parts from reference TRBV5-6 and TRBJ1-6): DAGVTQSPTHLIKTRGQQVTLRCSPKSGHDTVSWYQQALGQGPQFIFQYYEEEERQRGNFPDRFSGHQFPNYSSELNVNALLLGDSALYLCASSGGTGFRGSPLHFGNGTRLTVT.

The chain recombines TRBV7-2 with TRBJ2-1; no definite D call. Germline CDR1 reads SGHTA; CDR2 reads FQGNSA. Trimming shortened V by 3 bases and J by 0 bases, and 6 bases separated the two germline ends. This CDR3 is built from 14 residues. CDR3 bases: TGTGCCAGCAGCTTGGAGAGCTCCTACAATGAGCAGTTCTTC. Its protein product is CASSLESSYNEQFF.

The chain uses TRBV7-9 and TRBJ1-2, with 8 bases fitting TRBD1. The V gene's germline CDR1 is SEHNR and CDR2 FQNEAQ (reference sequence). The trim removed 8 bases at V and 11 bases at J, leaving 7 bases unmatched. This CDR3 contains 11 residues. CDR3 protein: CASDRQGRYTF. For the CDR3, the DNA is TGTGCCAGCGACCGACAGGGGAGGTACACCTTC. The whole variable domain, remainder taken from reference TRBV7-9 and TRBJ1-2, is DTGVSQNPRHKITKRGQNVTFRCDPISEHNRLYWYRQTLGQGPEFLTYFQNEAQLEKSRLLSDRFSAERPKGSFSTLEIQRTEQGDSAMYLCASDRQGRYTFGSGTRLTVV.

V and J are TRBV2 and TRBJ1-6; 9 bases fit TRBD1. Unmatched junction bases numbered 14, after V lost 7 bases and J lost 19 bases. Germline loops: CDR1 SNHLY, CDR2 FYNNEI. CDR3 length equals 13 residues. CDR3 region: CASTRGGTGITHF. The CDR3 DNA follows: TGTGCCAGCACTCGAGGCGGGACAGGGATCACACACTTT.

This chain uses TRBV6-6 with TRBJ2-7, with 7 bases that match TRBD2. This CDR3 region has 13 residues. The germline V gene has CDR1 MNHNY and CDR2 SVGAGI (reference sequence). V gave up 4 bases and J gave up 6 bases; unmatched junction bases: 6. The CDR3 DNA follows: TGTGCCAGCAGTTCAGGGAGGGTAGCCGAGCAGTACTTC. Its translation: CASSSGRVAEQYF.

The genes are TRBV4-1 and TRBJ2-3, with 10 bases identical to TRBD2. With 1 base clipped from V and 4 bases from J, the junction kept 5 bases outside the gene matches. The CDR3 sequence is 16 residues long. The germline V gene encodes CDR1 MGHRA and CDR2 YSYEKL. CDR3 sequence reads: CASSQVHSGGADTQYF. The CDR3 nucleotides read TGCGCCAGCAGCCAAGTACACAGCGGGGGGGCAGATACGCAGTATTTT.

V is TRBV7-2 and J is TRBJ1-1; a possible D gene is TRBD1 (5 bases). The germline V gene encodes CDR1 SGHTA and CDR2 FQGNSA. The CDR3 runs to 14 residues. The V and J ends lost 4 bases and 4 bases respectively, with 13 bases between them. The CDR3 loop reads CASSSRRGGTEAFF. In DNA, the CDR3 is TGTGCCAGCAGCTCTCGAAGGGGAGGCACTGAAGCTTTCTTT.

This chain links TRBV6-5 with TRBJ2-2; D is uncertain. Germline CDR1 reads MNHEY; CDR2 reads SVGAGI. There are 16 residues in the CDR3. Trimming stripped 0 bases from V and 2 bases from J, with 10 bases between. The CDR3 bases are TGTGCCAGCAGTTACTCGACCAGACTTAACACCGGGGAGCTGTTTTTT. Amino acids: CASSYSTRLNTGELFF.

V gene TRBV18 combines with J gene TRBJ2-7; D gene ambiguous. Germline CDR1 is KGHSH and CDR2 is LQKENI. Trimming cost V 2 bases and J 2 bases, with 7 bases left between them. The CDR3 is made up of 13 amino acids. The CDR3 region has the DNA TGTGCCAGCTCACCATCGCAGACCTACGAGCAGTACTTC. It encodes CASSPSQTYEQYF.

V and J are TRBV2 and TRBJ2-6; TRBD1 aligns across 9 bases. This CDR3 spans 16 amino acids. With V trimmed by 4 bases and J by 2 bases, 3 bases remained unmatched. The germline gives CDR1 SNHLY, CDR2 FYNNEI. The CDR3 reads CASSAWTGAGANVLTF. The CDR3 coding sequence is TGTGCCAGCAGTGCGTGGACAGGGGCTGGGGCCAACGTCCTGACTTTC.

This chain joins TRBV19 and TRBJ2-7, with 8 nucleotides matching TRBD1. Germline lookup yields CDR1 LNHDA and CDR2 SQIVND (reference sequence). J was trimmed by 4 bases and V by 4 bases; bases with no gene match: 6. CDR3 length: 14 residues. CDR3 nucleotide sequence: TGTGCCAGTAGTACTGGGACAGGAGGTTACGAGCAGTACTTC. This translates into CASSTGTGGYEQYF.

The CDR3 protein is CASSESRLEQFF. CDR3 bases: TGCGCCAGCAGTGAGTCGAGGCTGGAGCAGTTCTTC. V is TRBV10-1 and J is TRBJ2-1; D not resolved. This CDR3 is built from 12 residues. The V gene's germline CDR1 is WNHNN and CDR2 SYGVQD (reference sequence). With 0 bases removed from V and 10 bases from J, the gap between germline ends came to 7 bases.

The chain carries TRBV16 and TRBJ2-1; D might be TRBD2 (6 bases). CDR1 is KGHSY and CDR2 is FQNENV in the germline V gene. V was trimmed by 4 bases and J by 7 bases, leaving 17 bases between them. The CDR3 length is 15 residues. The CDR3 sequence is CASSPLDSGGNEQFF. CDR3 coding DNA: TGTGCCAGCAGCCCCCTGGACTCTGGGGGGAATGAGCAGTTCTTC.

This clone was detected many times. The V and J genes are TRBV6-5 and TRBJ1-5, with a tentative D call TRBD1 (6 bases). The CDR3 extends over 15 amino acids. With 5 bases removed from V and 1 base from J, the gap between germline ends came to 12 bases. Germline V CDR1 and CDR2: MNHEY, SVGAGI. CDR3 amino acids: CASSPGTPSNQPQHF. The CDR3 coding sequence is TGTGCCAGCAGTCCCGGGACACCGAGCAATCAGCCCCAGCATTTT.

The CDR3 sequence is CASSLRAGGANEQFF. Here the CDR3 DNA reads TGTGCCAGCAGCTTGAGGGCAGGGGGCGCGAATGAGCAGTTCTTC. The V gene is TRBV5-4, the J gene TRBJ2-1; the match to TRBD1 covers 8 bases. The ends lost 1 base at V and 7 bases at J; junction bases unmatched: 7. The CDR3 sequence is 15 residues long. Germline CDR1 is SGHNT and CDR2 is YYREEE (reference sequence).